This T cell receptor beta chain is drawn from a study of preoperative IRX-2 immunotherapy in early breast cancer. Some clones are missing from TCRdb's copy, which holds only in-frame ones; the method was immunoSEQ multiplex PCR. The sample contains 30,000 to 45,000 clones, 65% to 90% of which appear only once. Treatment defined: preoperative locoregional IRX-2 cytokine immunotherapy. Samples came from a phase Ib trial of preoperative locoregional IRX-2 cytokine immunotherapy. Germline V gene lookup returns CDR1 MNHGY and CDR2 SAAAGT. This CDR3 is built from 15 residues. V was cut by 5 bases and J by 1 base, with 12 bases left in between.

The chain employs TRBV6-8 and TRBJ1-5; no reliable D call. The specimen was lymph node tissue, collected after IRX-2 immunotherapy. The sequence was collected from a human donor with breast cancer. In DNA form, the CDR3 reads TGTGCCAGCAGTCTCGGGGTCTGGAGCAATCAGCCCCAGCATTTT. Residues: CASSLGVWSNQPQHF.